Following are 18 T cell receptor beta chains from one sample sequenced in a study of human T cells and chemical hapten exposure. TCRdb recomputed calls from the RACE reads with MiXCR, one row per CDR3 protein. The sample has roughly 360,000 distinct CDR3 sequences, more than 4.5% seen once. The time point here: patch test 1, 2 weeks after DPC sensitization. Sample treatment: therapeutic diphenylcyclopropenone sensitization with weekly scalp DPC. The sample consisted of whole blood, taken in connection with sensitization to the hapten diphenylcyclopropenone (DPC). These receptors were collected from a woman in her fifties or sixties with alopecia areata. Some clones in this sample may be carry-over from other donors' samples.

The sample holds many counts of this clonotype. One end of the junction fails to match germline, which may point to a read error. This sequence joins TRBV29-1 and TRBJ2-1; 8 nucleotides line up with TRBD2. The CDR3 is 12 residues long. Germline-derived CDR1 and CDR2 are SQVTM and ANQGSEA. CDR3: CGGTGGEYEQFF. Written as DNA, the CDR3 is TGTGGCGGGACCGGGGGGGAGTATGAGCAGTTCTTC.

Many counts were recorded for this clonotype. The V gene is TRBV12-3 or TRBV12-4, the J gene TRBJ1-3; possible D gene TRBD1, 6 bases. The CDR3 is 16 amino acids. V was clipped by 5 bases and J by 4 bases, with 18 bases between them. The CDR3 DNA is TGTGCCAGCAGTCGGCCGGGACAAGGGGACGGAAACACCATATATTTT. This translates into CASSRPGQGDGNTIYF.

The CDR3 DNA reads TGTGCCAGCAGTCCTTCCTATCCCGGGACTGGCAGCACAGATACGCAGTATTTT. It is translated as CASSPSYPGTGSTDTQYF. The chain joins TRBV28 to TRBJ2-3; perhaps TRBD2 as D (6 bases). The germline V gene encodes CDR1 MDHEN and CDR2 SYDVKM. The CDR3 spans 18 residues. V lost 5 bases and J lost 0, with 21 bases in between.

This clonotype was detected many times. The CDR3 DNA reads TGTGCCAGCAGCCCCGAACGAGTCGGGGAGCTGTTTTTT. Residues: CASSPERVGELFF. V is TRBV7-9 and J is TRBJ2-2; D call uncertain. The germline V gene has CDR1 SEHNR and CDR2 FQNEAQ (reference sequence). The CDR3 extends over 13 amino acids. V shed 5 bases and J shed 7 bases, with 11 bases lying between them.

This clonotype showed up many times. The rearrangement links TRBV7-9 to TRBJ1-6; the D is unclear. The length of the CDR3 is 12 residues. Germline values: CDR1 SEHNR, CDR2 FQNEAQ (reference sequence). V was trimmed by 1 base and J by 10 bases, leaving 5 bases between them. The CDR3 loop is CASSLDRSPLHF. The CDR3 DNA follows: TGTGCCAGCAGCTTAGACCGGTCACCCCTCCACTTT.

This clonotype occurred a few times. V gene TRBV10-3 combines with J gene TRBJ2-1; TRBD2 matches 12 bases. The trim removed 6 bases at V and 6 bases at J, leaving 12 bases unmatched. The germline V gene has CDR1 ENHRY and CDR2 SYGVKD. The CDR3 contains 17 residues. The CDR3 nucleotides are TGTGCCATCAGCCAACACTCAGGACTAGCGGGAAGCAATGAGCAGTTCTTC. Amino acid sequence: CAISQHSGLAGSNEQFF.

About this clonotype itself: Possible read error: a much larger clone is one base away. The chain couples TRBV6-6 to TRBJ1-5; 8 bases match TRBD1. The CDR3 is 16 amino acids. Germline CDR1 MNHNY, CDR2 SVGAGI (reference sequence). The CDR3 DNA reads as TGTGCCAGCAGTCTCAGGACAGGGCCAAGCAATCAGTCCCAGCATTTT. Its translation: CASSLRTGPSNQSQHF.

This clonotype has at least ten counts. V gene TRBV6-1 combines with J gene TRBJ2-3; D ambiguous. This CDR3 has 18 residues. Trimming shortened V by 3 bases and J by 1 base, and 20 bases separated the two germline ends. Germline CDR1 is MNHNS and CDR2 is SASEGT. The CDR3, as DNA: TGTGCCAGCAGTGATGATTGGTCGATGTTGTTTGGCACAGATACGCAGTATTTT. Protein: CASSDDWSMLFGTDTQYF.

The rearrangement joins TRBV6-2 or TRBV6-3 to TRBJ1-1, with D perhaps TRBD1 (5 bases). The germline gives CDR1 MNHEY, CDR2 SVGEGT. The CDR3 runs 15 residues. Between the trimmed V and J ends, which lost 0 bases and 4 bases, there was a span of 12 bases. DNA for the CDR3: TGTGCCAGCAGTTACTCGGAGGGGTTGGGCACTGAAGCTTTCTTT. Translation: CASSYSEGLGTEAFF.

This clonotype has at least ten counts. The genes are TRBV29-1 and TRBJ1-2; D is uncertain. V was pared by 5 bases and J by 7 bases, with 14 bases between. This CDR3 is 12 amino acids long. Germline V lookup: CDR1 SQVTM, CDR2 ANQGSEA. DNA of the CDR3: TGCAGCGTTTTCACAGAGCACGGTGGCTACACCTTC. Protein: CSVFTEHGGYTF.

This clonotype was seen only a few times. The gene calls are TRBV12-3 or TRBV12-4 and TRBJ2-7; 7 bases line up with TRBD2. V gave up 6 bases and J gave up 0 bases; unmatched junction bases: 8. CDR3 length: 15 amino acids. Here the CDR3 reads CASSPVGGSSYEQYF. The DNA of the CDR3 is TGTGCCAGCAGCCCAGTGGGAGGGAGCTCCTACGAGCAGTACTTC.

This clonotype showed up many times. The chain recombines TRBV13 with TRBJ2-7; 7 bases align to TRBD2. The CDR3 is made up of 14 amino acids. Germline lookup yields CDR1 PRHDT and CDR2 FYEKMQ (reference sequence). V shed 4 bases, J shed 4 bases, and the junction held 7 bases outside the gene matches. CDR3 loop: CASSYGRRVYEQYF. CDR3 nucleotide sequence: TGTGCCAGCAGCTACGGGAGGAGAGTTTACGAGCAGTACTTC.

The chain is built from TRBV10-3 and TRBJ2-6; perhaps D is TRBD1 or TRBD2 (5 bases each). CDR1 ENHRY and CDR2 SYGVKD come from the germline V gene. The CDR3 has 17 amino acids. V lost 7 bases to trimming and J lost 0 bases, with 16 bases between them. The CDR3 DNA reads TGTGCCATCACCTCCCCGGGACGGATCTCTGGGGCCAACGTCCTGACTTTC. Its protein is CAITSPGRISGANVLTF.

This clonotype has a handful of counts. The rearrangement links TRBV2 to TRBJ2-5; D is undetermined. Trimming removed 1 base at V and 5 bases at J, with 11 bases between. The CDR3 is 14 residues long. Per the germline V gene, CDR1 is SNHLY and CDR2 is FYNNEI. The CDR3 loop is CASSEGHRRETQYF. For the CDR3, the DNA is TGTGCCAGCAGTGAAGGACACCGGCGGGAGACCCAGTACTTC.

This clonotype was counted only a few times. The rearrangement joins TRBV7-9 to TRBJ1-1; no clear D gene. V lost 1 base and J 7 bases, leaving 7 bases between the germline ends. The CDR3 runs 12 residues. From germline, CDR1 is SEHNR and CDR2 FQNEAQ (reference sequence). The CDR3 spells CASSLGYSEAFF. The CDR3 DNA follows: TGTGCCAGCAGCTTAGGGTACAGTGAAGCTTTCTTT.

Ten or more counts support this clonotype. V gene TRBV20-1 combines with J gene TRBJ1-6; D not resolved. Looked up from germline, CDR1 is DFQATT and CDR2 is SNEGSKA (reference sequence). Trimming took off 3 bases at V and 10 bases at J, with 22 bases between the two ends. The CDR3 has 16 residues. The CDR3 DNA sequence: TGCAGTGCTAGCCTCCTCCGGGAAAGGGTTCAATCACCCCTCCACTTT. It specifies CSASLLRERVQSPLHF.

This clonotype was detected only a few times. This chain joins TRBV19 and TRBJ2-1; TRBD2 agrees at 9 bases. The J segment lost 0 bases and the V segment lost 4 bases, leaving 13 bases of the junction unmatched. Germline loops: CDR1 LNHDA, CDR2 SQIVND (reference sequence). The CDR3 loop spans 19 amino acids. CDR3: CASSTPLGSGSLSYNEQFF. The CDR3 nucleotides are TGTGCCAGTAGTACCCCCTTAGGTAGCGGGAGTCTCTCCTACAATGAGCAGTTCTTC.

This clonotype showed up many times. The chain recombines TRBV18 with TRBJ2-3; D uncertain. Trimming pared 2 bases from V and 5 bases from J, leaving 8 bases between. Germline V gene lookup returns CDR1 KGHSH and CDR2 LQKENI. This CDR3 has 13 residues. CDR3 nucleotides: TGTGCCAGCTCACCAGAGGATGGAGATACGCAGTATTTT. Translated: CASSPEDGDTQYF.